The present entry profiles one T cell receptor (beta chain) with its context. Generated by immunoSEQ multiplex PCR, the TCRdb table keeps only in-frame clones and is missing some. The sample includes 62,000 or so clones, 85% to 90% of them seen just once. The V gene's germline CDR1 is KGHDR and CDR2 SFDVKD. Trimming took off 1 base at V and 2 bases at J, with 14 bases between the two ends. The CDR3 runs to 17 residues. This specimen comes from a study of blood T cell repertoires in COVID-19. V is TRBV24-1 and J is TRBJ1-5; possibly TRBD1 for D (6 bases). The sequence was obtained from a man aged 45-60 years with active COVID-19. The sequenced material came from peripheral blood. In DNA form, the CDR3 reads TGTGCCACCAGTGATTTTGGGACAACCATGGGCAATCAGCCCCAGCATTTT. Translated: CATSDFGTTMGNQPQHF.